The entry that follows covers one TCR beta chain sequence. What it binds is not known. The entry originates in a study of cytomegalovirus exposure and HLA in healthy donors. This CDR3 is built from 15 residues. Trimming took 5 bases from V and 6 from J; bases not matched to a gene: 10. Germline loops: CDR1 SGHRS, CDR2 YFSETQ. Findings of the study overall: Researchers counted 164 TCR beta chains as cytomegalovirus-associated. Across donors, most TCRs were seen rarely, yet some public ones were widespread.

Assay: immunoSEQ multiplex PCR; the TCRdb copy retains only in-frame clones and omits some. The sample shows 100,000 to 150,000 clones, around nine tenths of them seen only once. The sequenced sample consisted of PBMCs. This rearrangement joins TRBV5-1 to TRBJ2-3; 9 bases fit TRBD2. The receptor was derived from a man in his thirties or forties in good health and CMV-seronegative. For the CDR3, the DNA is TGCGCCAGCAGTGGCGCTAGCGGGACGGGGGATACGCAGTATTTT. Translating it yields CASSGASGTGDTQYF.